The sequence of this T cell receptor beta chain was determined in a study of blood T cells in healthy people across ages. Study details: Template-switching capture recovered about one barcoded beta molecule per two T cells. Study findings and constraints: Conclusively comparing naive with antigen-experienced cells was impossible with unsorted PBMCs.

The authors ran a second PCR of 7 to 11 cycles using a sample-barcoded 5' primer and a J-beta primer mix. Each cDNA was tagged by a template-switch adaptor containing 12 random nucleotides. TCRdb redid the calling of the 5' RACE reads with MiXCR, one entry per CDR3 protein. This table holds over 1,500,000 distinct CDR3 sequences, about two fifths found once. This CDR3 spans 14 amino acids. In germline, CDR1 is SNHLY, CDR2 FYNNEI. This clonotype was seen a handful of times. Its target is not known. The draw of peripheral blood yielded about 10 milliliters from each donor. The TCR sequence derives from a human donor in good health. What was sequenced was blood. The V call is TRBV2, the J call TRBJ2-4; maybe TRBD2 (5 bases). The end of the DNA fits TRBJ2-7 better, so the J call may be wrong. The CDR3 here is CASSEGGYELEQYF. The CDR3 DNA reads TGTGCCAGCAGTGAAGGCGGGTATGAGCTCGAGCAGTACTTC.